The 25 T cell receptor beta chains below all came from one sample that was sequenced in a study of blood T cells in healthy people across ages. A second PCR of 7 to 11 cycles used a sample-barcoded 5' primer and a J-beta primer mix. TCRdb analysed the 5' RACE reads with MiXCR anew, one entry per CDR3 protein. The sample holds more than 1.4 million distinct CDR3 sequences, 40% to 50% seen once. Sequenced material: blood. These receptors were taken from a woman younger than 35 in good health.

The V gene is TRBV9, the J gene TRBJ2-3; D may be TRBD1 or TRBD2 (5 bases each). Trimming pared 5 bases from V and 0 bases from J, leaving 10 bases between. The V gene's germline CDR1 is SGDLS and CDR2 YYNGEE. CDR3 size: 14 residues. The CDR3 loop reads CASSHGASTDTQYF. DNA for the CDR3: TGTGCCAGCAGTCACGGGGCGAGCACAGATACGCAGTATTTT.

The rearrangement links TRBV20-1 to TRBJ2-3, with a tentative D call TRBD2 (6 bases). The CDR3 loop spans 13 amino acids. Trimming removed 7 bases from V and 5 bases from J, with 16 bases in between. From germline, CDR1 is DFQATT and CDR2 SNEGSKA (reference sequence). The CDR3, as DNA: TGCAGTGTAATCAGGATGGGGGGAGATACGCAGTATTTT. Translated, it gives CSVIRMGGDTQYF.

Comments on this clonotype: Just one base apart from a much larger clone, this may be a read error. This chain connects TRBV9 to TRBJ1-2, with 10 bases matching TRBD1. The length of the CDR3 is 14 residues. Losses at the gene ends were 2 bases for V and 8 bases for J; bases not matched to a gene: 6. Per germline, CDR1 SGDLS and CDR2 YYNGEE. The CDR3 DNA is TGTGCCAGCAGCGTGGGGACAGGGGATTGCGGCTACACCTTC. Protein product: CASSVGTGDCGYTF.

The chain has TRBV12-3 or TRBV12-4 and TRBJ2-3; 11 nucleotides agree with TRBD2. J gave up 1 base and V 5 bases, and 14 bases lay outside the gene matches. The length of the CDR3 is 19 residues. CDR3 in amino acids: CASSLGLAGADKGTDTQYF. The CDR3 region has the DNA TGTGCCAGCAGTCTAGGACTAGCGGGTGCCGACAAAGGCACAGATACGCAGTATTTT.

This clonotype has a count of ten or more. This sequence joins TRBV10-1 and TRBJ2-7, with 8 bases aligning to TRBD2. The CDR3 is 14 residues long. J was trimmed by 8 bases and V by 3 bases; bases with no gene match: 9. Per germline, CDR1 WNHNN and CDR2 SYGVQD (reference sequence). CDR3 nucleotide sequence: TGCGCCAGCAGTGATGGACTAGCAAGGGGGAAGCAGTACTTC. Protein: CASSDGLARGKQYF.

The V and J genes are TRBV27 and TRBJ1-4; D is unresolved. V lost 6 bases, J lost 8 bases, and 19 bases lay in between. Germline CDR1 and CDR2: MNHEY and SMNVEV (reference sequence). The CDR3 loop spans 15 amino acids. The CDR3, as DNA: TGTGCCAGCAGCCGAAGACGGGCGTTGGGAGAAAAACTGTTTTTT. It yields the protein CASSRRRALGEKLFF.

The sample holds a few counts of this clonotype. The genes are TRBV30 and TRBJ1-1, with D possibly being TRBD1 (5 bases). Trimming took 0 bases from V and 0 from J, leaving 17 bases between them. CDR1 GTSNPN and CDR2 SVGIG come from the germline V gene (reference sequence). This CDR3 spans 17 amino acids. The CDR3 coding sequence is TGTGCCTGGAGTGTAAGTGAGACAGAAAACATGAACACTGAAGCTTTCTTT. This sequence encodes CAWSVSETENMNTEAFF.

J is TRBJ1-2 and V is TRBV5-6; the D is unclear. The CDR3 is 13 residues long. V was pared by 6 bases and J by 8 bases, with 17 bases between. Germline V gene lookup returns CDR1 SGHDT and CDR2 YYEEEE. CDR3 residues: CASTRNWGEGYTF. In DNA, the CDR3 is TGTGCCAGCACCCGGAATTGGGGTGAAGGCTACACCTTC.

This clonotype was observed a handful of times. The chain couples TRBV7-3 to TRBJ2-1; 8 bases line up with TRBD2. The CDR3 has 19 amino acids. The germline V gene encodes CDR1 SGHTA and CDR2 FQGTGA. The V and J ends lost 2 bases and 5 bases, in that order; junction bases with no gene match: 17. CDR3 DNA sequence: TGTGCCAGCAGCTTATACGGCCCGAGCGGGGGCCCTGTTAACAATGAGCAGTTCTTC. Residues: CASSLYGPSGGPVNNEQFF.

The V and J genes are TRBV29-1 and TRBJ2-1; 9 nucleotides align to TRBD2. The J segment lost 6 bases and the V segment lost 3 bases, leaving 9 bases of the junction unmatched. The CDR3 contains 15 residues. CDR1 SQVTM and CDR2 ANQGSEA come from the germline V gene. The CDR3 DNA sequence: TGCAGCGTTGATAGGAGCGGGAGGACTTCCAATGAGCAGTTCTTC. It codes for CSVDRSGRTSNEQFF.

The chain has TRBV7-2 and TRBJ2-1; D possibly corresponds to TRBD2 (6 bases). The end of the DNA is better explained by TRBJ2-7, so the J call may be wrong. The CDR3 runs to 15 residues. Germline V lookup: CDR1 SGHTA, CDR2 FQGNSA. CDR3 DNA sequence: TGTGCCAGCAGCTCCCTCGGGACTTTCTACAATGAGCAGTACTTC. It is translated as CASSSLGTFYNEQYF.

The CDR3 sequence: CASSHSTSAKQYF. CDR3 nucleotide sequence: TGCGCCAGCAGCCACTCAACTAGCGCCAAGCAGTACTTC. This chain joins TRBV4-1 and TRBJ2-5; 7 bases agree with TRBD2. Germline V gene sequence: CDR1 MGHRA, CDR2 YSYEKL. V lost 3 bases and J lost 11; bases outside the gene matches: 9. This CDR3 spans 13 amino acids.

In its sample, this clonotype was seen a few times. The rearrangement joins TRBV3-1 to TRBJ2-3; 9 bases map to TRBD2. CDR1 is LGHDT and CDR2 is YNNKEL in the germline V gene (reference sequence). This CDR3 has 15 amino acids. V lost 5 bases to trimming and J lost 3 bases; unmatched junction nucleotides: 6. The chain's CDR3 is CASSEIAGVTDTQYF. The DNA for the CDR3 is TGTGCCAGCAGCGAAATAGCGGGAGTAACAGATACGCAGTATTTT.

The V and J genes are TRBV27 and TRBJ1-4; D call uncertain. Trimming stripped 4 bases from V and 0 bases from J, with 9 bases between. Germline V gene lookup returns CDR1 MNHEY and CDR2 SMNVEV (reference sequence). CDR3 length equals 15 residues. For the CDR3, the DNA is TGTGCCAGCAGTTCGGGAGAGGCAACTAATGAAAAACTGTTTTTT. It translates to CASSSGEATNEKLFF.

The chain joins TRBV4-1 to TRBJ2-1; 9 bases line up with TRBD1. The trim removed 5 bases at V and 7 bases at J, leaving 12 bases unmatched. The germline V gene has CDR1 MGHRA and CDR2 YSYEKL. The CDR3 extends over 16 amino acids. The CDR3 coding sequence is TGCGCCAGCAGCATTCCCCTACAGGGGGCGAGGAATGAGCAGTTCTTC. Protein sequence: CASSIPLQGARNEQFF.

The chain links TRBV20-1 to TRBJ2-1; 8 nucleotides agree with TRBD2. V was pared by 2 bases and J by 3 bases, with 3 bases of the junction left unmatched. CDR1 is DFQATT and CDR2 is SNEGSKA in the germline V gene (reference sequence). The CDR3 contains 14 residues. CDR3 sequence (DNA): TGCAGTGCTAGATCCAGCGGGGGCTACAATGAGCAGTTCTTC. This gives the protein CSARSSGGYNEQFF.

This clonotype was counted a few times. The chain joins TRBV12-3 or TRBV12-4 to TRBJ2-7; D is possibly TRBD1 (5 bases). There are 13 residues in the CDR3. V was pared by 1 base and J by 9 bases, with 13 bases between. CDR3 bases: TGTGCCAGCAGTTTAGGTACAGGTTTGGGGCAGTACTTC. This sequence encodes CASSLGTGLGQYF.

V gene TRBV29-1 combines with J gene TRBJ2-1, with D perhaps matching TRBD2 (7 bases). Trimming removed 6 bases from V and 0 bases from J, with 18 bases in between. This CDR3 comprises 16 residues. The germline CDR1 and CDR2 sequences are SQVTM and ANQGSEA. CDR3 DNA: TGCAGCGTCGGGGAACGGGGGGCTAGCTCCTACAATGAGCAGTTCTTC. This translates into CSVGERGASSYNEQFF.

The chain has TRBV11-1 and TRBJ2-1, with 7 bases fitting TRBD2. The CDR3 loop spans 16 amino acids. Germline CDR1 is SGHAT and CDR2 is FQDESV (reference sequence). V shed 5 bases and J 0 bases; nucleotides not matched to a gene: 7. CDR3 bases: TGTGCCAGCAGCGCCGGGGGGACGTCCTCCTACAATGAGCAGTTCTTC. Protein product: CASSAGGTSSYNEQFF.

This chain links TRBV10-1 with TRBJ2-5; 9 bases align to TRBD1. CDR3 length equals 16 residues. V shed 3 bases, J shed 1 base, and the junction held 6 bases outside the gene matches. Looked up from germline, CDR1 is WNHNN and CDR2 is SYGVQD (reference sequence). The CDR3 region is CASSDGTGMAQETQYF. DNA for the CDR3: TGCGCCAGCAGTGACGGGACAGGGATGGCCCAAGAGACCCAGTACTTC.

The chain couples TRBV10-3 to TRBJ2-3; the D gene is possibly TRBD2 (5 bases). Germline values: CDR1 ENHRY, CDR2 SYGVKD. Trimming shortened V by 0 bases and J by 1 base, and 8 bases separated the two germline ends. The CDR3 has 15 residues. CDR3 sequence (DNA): TGTGCCATCAGTGAGTCGAGGGCTGGCACAGATACGCAGTATTTT. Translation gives CAISESRAGTDTQYF.

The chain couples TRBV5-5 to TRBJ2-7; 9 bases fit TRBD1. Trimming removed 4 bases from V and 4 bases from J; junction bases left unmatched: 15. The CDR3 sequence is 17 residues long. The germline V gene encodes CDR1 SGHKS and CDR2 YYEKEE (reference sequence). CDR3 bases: TGTGCCAGCAGCCGTTCAACCCCTGGGACAGGGTTGTACGAGCAGTACTTC. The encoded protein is CASSRSTPGTGLYEQYF.

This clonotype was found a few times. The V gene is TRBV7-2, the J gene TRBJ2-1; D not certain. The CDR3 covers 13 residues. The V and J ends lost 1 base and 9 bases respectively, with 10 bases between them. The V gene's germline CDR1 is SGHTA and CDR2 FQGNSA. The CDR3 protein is CASSLGVDPEQFF. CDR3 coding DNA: TGTGCCAGCAGCTTAGGTGTAGACCCTGAGCAGTTCTTC.

The CDR3 DNA reads as TGTGCCAGCAGGACCGGGACAGACAATCAGCCCCAGCATTTT. Its protein is CASRTGTDNQPQHF. J is TRBJ1-5 and V is TRBV28, with TRBD1 matching 7 bases. Germline V gene sequence: CDR1 MDHEN, CDR2 SYDVKM. With 6 bases clipped from V and 3 bases from J, the junction kept 5 bases outside the gene matches. The CDR3 runs 14 residues. The variable domain in full, with the rest retrieved from reference TRBV28 and TRBJ1-5, is DVKVTQSSRYLVKRTGEKVFLECVQDMDHENMFWYRQDPGLGLRLIYFSYDVKMKEKGDIPEGYSVSREKKERFSLILESASTNQTSMYLCASRTGTDNQPQHFGDGTRLSIL.

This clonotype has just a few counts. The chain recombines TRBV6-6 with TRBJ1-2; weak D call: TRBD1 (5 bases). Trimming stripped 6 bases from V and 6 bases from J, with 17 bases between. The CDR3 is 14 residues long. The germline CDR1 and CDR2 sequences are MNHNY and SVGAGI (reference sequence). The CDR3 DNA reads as TGTGCCAGCAGCCGAGATCTCCCGGGACATGGCTACACCTTC. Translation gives CASSRDLPGHGYTF.